This T cell receptor beta chain emerged from a study of low-dose radiotherapy and immunotherapy resistance in tumors. Covering alpha and beta chains, TRAV- and TRBV-specific primers were used for the first-strand cDNA. PCR amplification of the TCRs was performed with Phusion for 20 PCR cycles, and it relied on a constant-region primer together with a V-primer adapter. TCRdb independently ran MiXCR on the reads; one entry per CDR3 protein. The table lists tens of thousands of distinct CDR3 sequences, approximately 25% of them singletons. Specified time point: before trial treatment. The clonotype was recovered from a male donor with prostate cancer. This material consisted of PBMCs, taken before treatment.

The CDR3 reads CASSSSGTARREQYF. In DNA form, the CDR3 reads TGTGCCAGCAGCTCCTCCGGGACAGCCCGGAGGGAGCAGTACTTC. The V and J genes are TRBV7-9 and TRBJ2-7, with 7 bases fitting TRBD1. The V gene's germline CDR1 is SEHNR and CDR2 FQNEAQ (reference sequence). Trimming removed 4 bases from V and 7 bases from J; junction bases left unmatched: 13. The CDR3 length is 15 residues.